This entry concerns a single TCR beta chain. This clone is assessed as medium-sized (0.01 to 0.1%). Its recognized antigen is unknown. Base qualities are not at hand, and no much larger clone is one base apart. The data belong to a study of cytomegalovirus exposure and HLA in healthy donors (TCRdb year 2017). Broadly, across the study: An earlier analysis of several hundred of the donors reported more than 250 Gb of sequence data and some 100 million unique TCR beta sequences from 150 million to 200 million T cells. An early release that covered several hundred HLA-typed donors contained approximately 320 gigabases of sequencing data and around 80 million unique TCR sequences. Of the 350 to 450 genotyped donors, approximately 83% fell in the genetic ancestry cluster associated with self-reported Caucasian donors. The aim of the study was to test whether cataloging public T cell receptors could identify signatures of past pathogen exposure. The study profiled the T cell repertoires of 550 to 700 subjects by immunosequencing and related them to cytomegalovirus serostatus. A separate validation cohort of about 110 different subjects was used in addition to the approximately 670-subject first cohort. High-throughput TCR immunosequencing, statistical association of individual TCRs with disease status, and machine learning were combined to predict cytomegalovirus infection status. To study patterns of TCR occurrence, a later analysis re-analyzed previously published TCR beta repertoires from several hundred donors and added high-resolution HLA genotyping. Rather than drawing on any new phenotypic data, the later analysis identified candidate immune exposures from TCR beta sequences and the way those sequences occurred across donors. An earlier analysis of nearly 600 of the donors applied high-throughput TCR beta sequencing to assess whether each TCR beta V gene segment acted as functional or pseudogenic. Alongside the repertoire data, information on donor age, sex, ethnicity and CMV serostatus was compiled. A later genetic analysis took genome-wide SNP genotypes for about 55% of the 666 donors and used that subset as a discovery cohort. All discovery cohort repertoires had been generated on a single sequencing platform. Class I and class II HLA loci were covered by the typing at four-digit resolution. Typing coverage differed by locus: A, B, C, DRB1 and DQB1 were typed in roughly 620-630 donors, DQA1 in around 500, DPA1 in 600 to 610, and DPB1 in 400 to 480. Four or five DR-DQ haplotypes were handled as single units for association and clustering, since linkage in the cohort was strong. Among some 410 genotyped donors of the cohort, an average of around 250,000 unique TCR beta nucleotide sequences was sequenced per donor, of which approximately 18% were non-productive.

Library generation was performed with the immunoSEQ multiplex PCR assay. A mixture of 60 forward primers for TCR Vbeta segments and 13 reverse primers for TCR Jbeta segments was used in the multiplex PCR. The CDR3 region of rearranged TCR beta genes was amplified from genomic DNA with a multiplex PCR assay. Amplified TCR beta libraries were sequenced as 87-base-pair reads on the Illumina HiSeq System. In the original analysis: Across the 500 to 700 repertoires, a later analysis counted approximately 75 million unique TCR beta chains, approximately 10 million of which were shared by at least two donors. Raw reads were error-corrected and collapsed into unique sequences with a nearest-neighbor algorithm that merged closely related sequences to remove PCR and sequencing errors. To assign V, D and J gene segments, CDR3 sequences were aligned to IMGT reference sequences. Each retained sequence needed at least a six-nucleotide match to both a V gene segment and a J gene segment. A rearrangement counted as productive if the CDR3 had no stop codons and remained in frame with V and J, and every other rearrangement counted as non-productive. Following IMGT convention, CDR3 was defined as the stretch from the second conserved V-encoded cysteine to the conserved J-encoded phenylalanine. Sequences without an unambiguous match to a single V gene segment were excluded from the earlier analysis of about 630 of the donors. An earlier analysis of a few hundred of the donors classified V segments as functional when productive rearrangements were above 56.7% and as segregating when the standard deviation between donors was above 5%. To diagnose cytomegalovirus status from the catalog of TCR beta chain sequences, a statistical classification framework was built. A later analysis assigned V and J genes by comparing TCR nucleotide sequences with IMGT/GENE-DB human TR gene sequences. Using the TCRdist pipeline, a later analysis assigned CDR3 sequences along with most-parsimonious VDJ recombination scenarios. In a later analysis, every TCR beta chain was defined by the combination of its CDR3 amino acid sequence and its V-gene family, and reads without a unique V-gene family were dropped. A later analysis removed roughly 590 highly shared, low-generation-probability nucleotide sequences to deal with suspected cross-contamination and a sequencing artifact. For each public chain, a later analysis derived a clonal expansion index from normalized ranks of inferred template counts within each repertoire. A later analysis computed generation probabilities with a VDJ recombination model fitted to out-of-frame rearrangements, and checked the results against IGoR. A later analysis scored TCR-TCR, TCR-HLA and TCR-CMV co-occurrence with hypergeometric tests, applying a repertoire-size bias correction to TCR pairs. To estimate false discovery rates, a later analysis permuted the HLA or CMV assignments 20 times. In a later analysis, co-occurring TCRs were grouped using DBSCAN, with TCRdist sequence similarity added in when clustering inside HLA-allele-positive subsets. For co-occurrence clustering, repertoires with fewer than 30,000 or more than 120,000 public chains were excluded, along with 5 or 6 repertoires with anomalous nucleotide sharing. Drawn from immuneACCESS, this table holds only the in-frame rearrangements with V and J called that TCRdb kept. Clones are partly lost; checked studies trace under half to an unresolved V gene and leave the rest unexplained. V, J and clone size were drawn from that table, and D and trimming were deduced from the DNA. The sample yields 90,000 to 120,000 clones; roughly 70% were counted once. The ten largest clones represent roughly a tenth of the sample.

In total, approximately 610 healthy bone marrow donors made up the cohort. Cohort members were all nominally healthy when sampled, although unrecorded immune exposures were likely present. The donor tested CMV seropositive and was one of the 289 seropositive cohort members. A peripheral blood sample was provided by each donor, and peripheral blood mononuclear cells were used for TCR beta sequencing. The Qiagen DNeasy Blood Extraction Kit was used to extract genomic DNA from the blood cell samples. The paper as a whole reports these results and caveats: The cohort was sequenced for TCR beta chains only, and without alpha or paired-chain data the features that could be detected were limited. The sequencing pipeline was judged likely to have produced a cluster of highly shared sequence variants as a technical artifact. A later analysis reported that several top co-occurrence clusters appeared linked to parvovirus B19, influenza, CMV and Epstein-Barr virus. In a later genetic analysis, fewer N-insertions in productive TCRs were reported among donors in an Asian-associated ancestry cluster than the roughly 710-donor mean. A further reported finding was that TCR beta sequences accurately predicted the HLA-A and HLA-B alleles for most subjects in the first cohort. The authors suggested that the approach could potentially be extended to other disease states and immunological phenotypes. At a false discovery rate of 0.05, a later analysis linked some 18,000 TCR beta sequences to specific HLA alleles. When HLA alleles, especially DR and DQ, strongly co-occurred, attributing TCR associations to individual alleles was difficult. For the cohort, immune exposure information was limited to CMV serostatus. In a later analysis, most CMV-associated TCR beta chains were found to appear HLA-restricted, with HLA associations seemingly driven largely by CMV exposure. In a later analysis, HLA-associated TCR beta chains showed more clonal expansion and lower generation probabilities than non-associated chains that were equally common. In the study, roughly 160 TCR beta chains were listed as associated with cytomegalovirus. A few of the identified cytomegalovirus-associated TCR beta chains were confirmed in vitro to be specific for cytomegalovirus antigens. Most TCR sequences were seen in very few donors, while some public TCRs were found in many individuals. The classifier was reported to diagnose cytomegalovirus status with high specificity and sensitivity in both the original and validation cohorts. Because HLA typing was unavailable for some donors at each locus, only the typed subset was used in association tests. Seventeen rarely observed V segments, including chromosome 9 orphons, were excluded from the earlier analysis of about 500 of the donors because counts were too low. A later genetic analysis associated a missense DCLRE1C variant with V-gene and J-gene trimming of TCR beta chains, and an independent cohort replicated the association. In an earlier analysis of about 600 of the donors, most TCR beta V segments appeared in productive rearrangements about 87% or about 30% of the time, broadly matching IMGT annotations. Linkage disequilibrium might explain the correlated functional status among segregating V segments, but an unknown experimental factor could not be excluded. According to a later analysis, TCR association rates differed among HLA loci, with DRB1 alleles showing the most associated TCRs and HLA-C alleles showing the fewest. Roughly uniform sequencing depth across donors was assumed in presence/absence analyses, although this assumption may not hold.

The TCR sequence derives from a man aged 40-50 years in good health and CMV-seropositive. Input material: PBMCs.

The bases read TGTGCCAGCAGTGAATCGTACAGGGGGGATACGCAGTATTTT. Its amino acids are CASSESYRGDTQYF. The sequence links TRBV25-1 to TRBJ2-3; TRBD1 fits 8 bases in the junction. CDR1 and CDR2 are drawn from the germline V gene: MGHDK, SYGVNS. Including the terminal cysteine and phenylalanine, the CDR3 comprises 14 residues. CDR3 DNA only is kept here, 42 bases in frame from base 1. V is pruned by 1 base and J by 6 bases, leaving 3 bases of the junction without a gene match. Reference TRBV25-1 and TRBJ2-3 genes cover what lies past the CDR3, so the full variable domain is EADIYQTPRYLVIGTGKKITLECSQTMGHDKMYWYQQDPGMELHLIHYSYGVNSTEKGDLSSESTVSRIRTEHFPLTLESARPSHTSQYLCASSESYRGDTQYFGPGTRLTVL.